This paragraph covers one T cell receptor (beta chain) sequence. Its cognate antigen is unknown. V was shortened by 0 bases and J by 7 bases, with 20 bases between the two germline ends. CDR1 is SGHRS, CDR2 YFSETQ, per germline. This CDR3 is built from 18 residues. The assay was immunoSEQ multiplex PCR, and TCRdb's table has in-frame clones only and misses some. The repertoire holds about 130,000 clones, around 94% seen once, with over 0.15% in the top ten. The data derive from a study of graft-versus-host responses after intestinal transplantation. Study as a whole: Those transplanted obtained multivisceral, liver-intestinal, or isolated intestinal grafts.

Study results and limitations: Recipient marrow contained GvH clones, some of which appeared first in ileum or blood. Patients with graft-donor T cell macrochimerism had high graft-versus-host to host-versus-graft clonal ratios in allografts.

V gene TRBV5-1 combines with J gene TRBJ1-6; maybe TRBD1 (6 bases). The clonotype was recovered from a human donor who received an intestinal transplant. Sequencing was performed on unstimulated CD4+ T cells sorted from spleen or lymph node cells, taken before intestinal transplant. Written as DNA, the CDR3 is TGCGCCAGCAGCTTGGGTTTAGGGGGGGACTCCGGGAATTCACCCCTCCACTTT. Amino acids: CASSLGLGGDSGNSPLHF.